This TCR beta chain was captured by sequencing in a study of siplizumab effects on memory and regulatory T cells. Germline V gene lookup returns CDR1 SGHRS and CDR2 YFSETQ. The CDR3 runs 15 residues. V lost 4 bases and J lost 8, with 18 bases in between. The data were produced by immunoSEQ multiplex PCR, yet TCRdb's version contains in-frame clones alone and is incomplete. This sample has some 62,000 clones, with 79% found just once. About this clone itself: Antigen unknown.

Study-level points and caveats: Naive T cells were seemingly more diverse than memory cells, and major contributions to the alloresponse seemed to be made by them. Poor capture below about 10^-5 frequency left most alloreactive clones unmapped to unstimulated subsets. Controls showed an average of about 27% Treg-derived mappable alloreactive CD4+ clones, while siplizumab showed under 80%. An assignable naive or memory phenotype was lacking in roughly 80-96% of proliferating CD4+ or CD8+ clones.

The sample consisted of memory CD4+ T cells sorted from blood. The clonotype comes from a human donor in good health. This chain connects TRBV5-1 to TRBJ1-4, with TRBD1 as a possible D gene (5 bases). The CDR3 coding sequence is TGCGCCAGCAGCCCGCAGGGAGAGGGTTGGGAAAAACTGTTTTTT. Protein sequence: CASSPQGEGWEKLFF.